The 21 T cell receptor beta chains listed next were all sequenced from one sample in a study of cytomegalovirus exposure and HLA in healthy donors. A multiplex PCR was run with 60 Vbeta primers and 13 Jbeta primers. Clones were sequenced by immunoSEQ multiplex PCR, and TCRdb holds only the in-frame ones, with some missing. The table records 150,000 to 200,000 clones, 75% to 90% of them present only once. The sequenced material came from PBMCs. The receptors derive from a woman between 18 and 29 years old in good health and CMV-seronegative.

CDR3 DNA: TGTGCCTGGAGGGGACAGGGGGTCGGGTACGAGCAGTACTTC. Translating gives CAWRGQGVGYEQYF. V usage is TRBV30 and J usage is TRBJ2-7, with TRBD1 matching over 11 bases. The CDR3 consists of 14 residues. With V trimmed by 3 bases and J by 4 bases, 5 bases remained unmatched. Germline assignment: CDR1 GTSNPN and CDR2 SVGIG (reference sequence).

The chain employs TRBV5-1 and TRBJ2-5; 7 nucleotides align to TRBD1. The CDR3 covers 15 residues. Germline CDR1 and CDR2: SGHRS and YFSETQ. The ends lost 3 bases at V and 2 bases at J; junction bases unmatched: 7. The CDR3 reads CASSSLKDRQETQYF. The CDR3 DNA reads as TGCGCCAGCAGCTCCCTTAAGGACAGGCAAGAGACCCAGTACTTC.

This chain connects TRBV7-9 to TRBJ2-3; TRBD1 is a possible D gene (6 bases). V was cut by 3 bases and J by 1 base, with 17 bases left in between. Germline V lookup: CDR1 SEHNR, CDR2 FQNEAQ (reference sequence). The length of the CDR3 is 17 residues. The CDR3 sequence: CASSLGARQGGTDTQYF. CDR3 nucleotide sequence: TGTGCCAGCAGCTTGGGGGCCCGGCAGGGAGGCACAGATACGCAGTATTTT.

About this clone itself: Relative to the germline gene, one junction end is altered; a read error may explain this. The chain joins TRBV7-9 to TRBJ2-7, with TRBD2 as a possible D gene (5 bases). The CDR3 consists of 12 residues. CDR1 is SEHNR and CDR2 is FQNEAQ in the germline V gene (reference sequence). In DNA form, the CDR3 reads TGTGCCAGCAGCTTAAGTAGCGCCGAGCAGTCCTTC. Amino acid sequence: CASSLSSAEQSF.

The chain has TRBV7-2 and TRBJ2-4, with 10 nucleotides matching TRBD1. V lost 5 bases to trimming and J lost 11 bases; unmatched junction nucleotides: 9. This CDR3 contains 14 residues. CDR1 and CDR2 (germline): SGHTA, FQGNSA. The CDR3 here is CASSMNPGQGLQYF. The DNA of the CDR3 is TGTGCCAGCAGCATGAATCCGGGACAGGGGCTTCAGTACTTC.

The V call is TRBV27, the J call TRBJ2-1, with TRBD2 matching over 15 bases. The ends lost 3 bases at V and 6 bases at J; junction bases unmatched: 0. Germline CDR1 MNHEY, CDR2 SMNVEV (reference sequence). CDR3 size: 15 residues. CDR3 loop: CASSLGLAGGNEQFF. The CDR3 nucleotides read TGTGCCAGCAGTTTGGGACTAGCGGGAGGCAATGAGCAGTTCTTC.

V usage is TRBV7-6 and J usage is TRBJ2-2; possibly TRBD1 for D (5 bases). The V end was cut by 3 bases, the J end by 5 bases, with 13 bases between. The germline CDR1 and CDR2 sequences are SGHVS and FNYEAQ. The CDR3 has 15 amino acids. This CDR3 is CASSFLDTSTGELFF. Here the CDR3 DNA reads TGTGCCAGCAGCTTCTTGGACACATCAACCGGGGAGCTGTTTTTT.

This clone was seen a handful of times. V usage is TRBV2 and J usage is TRBJ2-3; 7 positions match TRBD2. Losses at the gene ends were 11 bases for V and 2 bases for J; bases not matched to a gene: 19. CDR1 and CDR2 (germline): SNHLY, FYNNEI. The CDR3 covers 17 residues. CDR3 amino acids: CAGGVDRRGSVTDTQYF. For the CDR3, the DNA is TGTGCCGGGGGGGTGGACCGTCGGGGGTCTGTCACAGATACGCAGTATTTT.

The V call is TRBV10-1, the J call TRBJ1-6; D might be TRBD1 (5 bases). Germline values: CDR1 WNHNN, CDR2 SYGVQD (reference sequence). The CDR3 spans 15 residues. Trimming took 2 bases from V and 9 from J, leaving 14 bases between them. The CDR3 loop reads CASSEGRERSSPLHF. CDR3 sequence (DNA): TGCGCCAGCAGTGAGGGCAGGGAAAGGAGTTCACCCCTCCACTTT.

The count of this clone is one. V and J are TRBV18 and TRBJ1-4, with D perhaps matching TRBD1 (6 bases). Trimming removed 3 bases from V and 7 bases from J, with 24 bases in between. Germline V lookup: CDR1 KGHSH, CDR2 LQKENI. CDR3 length equals 18 residues. CDR3 region: CASSPRQAQEIKGEKLFF. The DNA for the CDR3 is TGTGCCAGCTCACCCCGACAGGCCCAGGAGATTAAAGGTGAAAAACTGTTTTTT.

The V and J genes are TRBV15 and TRBJ1-2, with a weak D call TRBD1 (5 bases). The CDR3 extends over 14 amino acids. Germline V lookup: CDR1 LNHNV, CDR2 YYDKDF (reference sequence). The V end was cut by 3 bases, the J end by 1 base, with 9 bases between. CDR3 bases: TGTGCCACCAGCAGCGGAGACAGTAACTATGGCTACACCTTC. This gives the protein CATSSGDSNYGYTF.

This rearrangement joins TRBV4-1 to TRBJ1-6, with 7 bases matching TRBD1. Looked up from germline, CDR1 is MGHRA and CDR2 is YSYEKL. J gave up 8 bases and V 3 bases, and 4 bases lay outside the gene matches. This CDR3 region has 14 residues. As DNA, the CDR3 is TGCGCCAGCAGCCAGGGGGACAGAGATTCACCCCTCCACTTT. It is translated as CASSQGDRDSPLHF.

V gene TRBV7-9 combines with J gene TRBJ2-6, with 8 bases identical to TRBD1. In germline, CDR1 is SEHNR, CDR2 FQNEAQ (reference sequence). V lost 5 bases, J lost 2 bases, and 14 bases stayed unmatched. The CDR3 sequence is 19 residues long. CDR3 in DNA: TGTGCCAGCAGCCCCCCCTTTGAGGTGACAGGGGCTGGGGCCAACGTCCTGACTTTC. The encoded protein is CASSPPFEVTGAGANVLTF.

The chain carries TRBV6-1 and TRBJ1-5; 8 nucleotides agree with TRBD1. V was clipped by 1 base and J by 2 bases; unmatched bases: 4. This CDR3 is 16 amino acids long. Germline CDR1 MNHNS, CDR2 SASEGT. CDR3 bases: TGTGCCAGCAGTGAAGTCTACAGGGGGGGCAATCAGCCCCAGCATTTT. Translation: CASSEVYRGGNQPQHF.

Written as DNA, the CDR3 is TGTGCCAGCTCACCACCGAGTATGACTGAAGCTTTCTTT. Protein: CASSPPSMTEAFF. The rearrangement joins TRBV18 to TRBJ1-1; unclear D gene. This CDR3 comprises 13 residues. The V end was cut by 0 bases, the J end by 5 bases, with 7 bases between. In germline, CDR1 is KGHSH, CDR2 LQKENI.

The chain employs TRBV9 and TRBJ2-3, with TRBD1 matching 11 bases. The CDR3 consists of 17 residues. The germline V gene has CDR1 SGDLS and CDR2 YYNGEE. J lost 4 bases, V lost 4 bases, and 11 bases had no gene match. As DNA, the CDR3 is TGTGCCAGCAGCCTCCGGACAGGGGGCGAAATATCAGATACGCAGTATTTT. Translation gives CASSLRTGGEISDTQYF.

This chain uses TRBV2 with TRBJ1-1; the match to TRBD1 covers 9 bases. The germline V gene has CDR1 SNHLY and CDR2 FYNNEI. CDR3 length: 13 amino acids. After removal of 8 bases from V and 1 base from J, the junction contained 2 bases not matched to a gene. CDR3 DNA: TGTGCCAGCGTGGGACAGGGGAACACTGAAGCTTTCTTT. The encoded protein is CASVGQGNTEAFF. Together with reference TRBV2 and TRBJ1-1, the CDR3 gives the full variable domain: EPEVTQTPSHQVTQMGQEVILRCVPISNHLYFYWYRQILGQKVEFLVSFYNNEISEKSEIFDDQFSVERPDGSNFTLKIRSTKLEDSAMYFCASVGQGNTEAFFGQGTRLTVV.

The rearrangement uses TRBV2 and TRBJ1-4; 8 bases are shared with TRBD1. CDR3 length: 16 amino acids. Losses at the gene ends were 5 bases for V and 5 bases for J; bases not matched to a gene: 10. Germline V gene sequence: CDR1 SNHLY, CDR2 FYNNEI. The CDR3 DNA sequence: TGTGCCAGCAGTAAACGAGGGACAGGAGACAATGAAAAACTGTTTTTT. This encodes CASSKRGTGDNEKLFF.

The count of this clone is one. The gene calls are TRBV18 and TRBJ1-5; the D gene is possibly TRBD1 (6 bases). Germline V gene sequence: CDR1 KGHSH, CDR2 LQKENI. With 6 bases removed from V and 7 bases from J, the gap between germline ends came to 22 bases. This CDR3 region has 16 residues. The CDR3 sequence is CASSPGTPMRMQPQHF. The CDR3, as DNA: TGTGCCAGCTCCCCAGGGACACCCATGCGGATGCAGCCCCAGCATTTT.

V usage is TRBV16 and J usage is TRBJ1-3, with TRBD1 as a possible D gene (5 bases). The germline V gene has CDR1 KGHSY and CDR2 FQNENV. Trimming stripped 4 bases from V and 8 bases from J, with 15 bases between. This CDR3 has 14 residues. CDR3 loop: CASSLQTEKHTIYF. The CDR3 nucleotides are TGTGCCAGCAGCCTTCAGACAGAAAAGCACACCATATATTTT.

This chain uses TRBV10-2 with TRBJ2-5, with TRBD2 identical over 10 bases. Trimming removed 8 bases from V and 3 bases from J; junction bases left unmatched: 18. The CDR3 consists of 18 residues. The germline gives CDR1 WSHSY, CDR2 SAAADI. This CDR3 is CASGRLAGVFGLKETQYF. In DNA, the CDR3 is TGCGCCAGCGGTAGGCTAGCGGGAGTCTTTGGGTTGAAAGAGACCCAGTACTTC.